Each of the 21 T cell receptor beta chains below was sequenced from the same sample in a study of blood T cell repertoires in COVID-19. The assay was immunoSEQ multiplex PCR, and TCRdb's table has in-frame clones only and misses some. The profile shows about 280,000 clones, 88% of them singletons. Sequenced material: peripheral blood. All receptors derive from a man aged 18 to 30 with active or convalescent COVID-19.

In DNA form, the CDR3 reads TGTGCCATCAGTGATTCTCCCAGGGGTCCTGGTGAAAAACTGTTTTTT. Amino acid sequence: CAISDSPRGPGEKLFF. The chain uses TRBV10-3 and TRBJ1-4; D might be TRBD1 (6 bases). Germline V gene data show CDR1 as ENHRY and CDR2 as SYGVKD. CDR3 length equals 16 residues. V was shortened by 3 bases and J by 7 bases, with 18 bases between the two germline ends.

The genes are TRBV5-6 and TRBJ2-7, with 7 bases identical to TRBD1. CDR1 is SGHDT, CDR2 YYEEEE, per germline. This CDR3 is built from 15 residues. Trimming at V came to 2 bases and at J to 4 bases, leaving 9 bases not matched to a gene. DNA for the CDR3: TGTGCCAGCAGCTTAAGACAGGGATCGAGGTACGAGCAGTACTTC. Protein sequence: CASSLRQGSRYEQYF.

The chain is built from TRBV20-1 and TRBJ2-7; D not certain. From germline, CDR1 is DFQATT and CDR2 SNEGSKA (reference sequence). CDR3 length equals 13 residues. V lost 6 bases to trimming and J lost 0 bases, with 12 bases between them. CDR3: CSASDRFSYEQYF. The CDR3 region has the DNA TGCAGTGCGAGTGACCGTTTCTCCTACGAGCAGTACTTC.

This chain connects TRBV9 to TRBJ1-4, with 7 bases fitting TRBD1. Germline-derived CDR1 and CDR2 are SGDLS and YYNGEE. This CDR3 region has 15 residues. The junction had 8 bases not matched to a gene; V was cut back by 2 bases and J by 7 bases. The chain's CDR3 is CASSVETGRGEKLFF. The CDR3 nucleotides read TGTGCCAGCAGCGTCGAGACAGGGAGAGGTGAAAAACTGTTTTTT.

In this sample, this clone turned up a few times. V and J are TRBV4-3 and TRBJ1-2, with TRBD1 identical over 7 bases. Germline CDR1 LGHNA, CDR2 YSLEER. The CDR3 has 15 residues. Trimming at V came to 0 bases and at J to 2 bases, leaving 3 bases not matched to a gene. CDR3 nucleotides: TGCGCCAGCAGCCAAGACGGCAGGGGGAACTATGGCTACACCTTC. Protein: CASSQDGRGNYGYTF.

This rearrangement joins TRBV19 to TRBJ2-3; TRBD2 aligns across 10 bases. There are 16 residues in the CDR3. Germline V gives CDR1 LNHDA, CDR2 SQIVND (reference sequence). Germline trimming cut 4 bases from V and 1 base from J; bases unmatched to any gene: 5. CDR3 DNA sequence: TGTGCCAGTAGTAACGGTGGACTAGCGGGCACAGATACGCAGTATTTT. Translated, it gives CASSNGGLAGTDTQYF.

The rearrangement links TRBV27 to TRBJ1-2; D remains ambiguous. Germline-derived CDR1 and CDR2 are MNHEY and SMNVEV (reference sequence). The CDR3 sequence is 14 residues long. The V and J ends lost 3 bases and 8 bases respectively, with 16 bases between them. CDR3 bases: TGTGCCAGCAGTTTGAAATGGGCCAGAGAAGGCTACACCTTC. This codes for CASSLKWAREGYTF.

The chain combines TRBV3-1 (or the pseudogene TRBV3-2) with TRBJ1-2, with 8 bases aligning to TRBD1. Germline V CDR1 and CDR2: LGHDT, YNNKEL (reference sequence). The CDR3 extends over 15 amino acids. V gave up 4 bases and J gave up 4 bases; unmatched junction bases: 8. The CDR3 DNA is TGTGCCAGCAGCCCAGCGGCAGGGGGCGGCTATGGCTACACCTTC. Translation: CASSPAAGGGYGYTF.

This chain links TRBV5-1 with TRBJ2-3; TRBD2 matches 12 bases. In germline, CDR1 is SGHRS, CDR2 YFSETQ. CDR3 length: 18 residues. Losses at the gene ends were 0 bases for V and 2 bases for J; bases not matched to a gene: 7. CDR3 amino acids: CASSLGPTSGGNTDTQYF. CDR3 DNA: TGCGCCAGCAGCTTGGGCCCCACTAGCGGGGGGAACACAGATACGCAGTATTTT.

There are a few counts of this clone. The chain carries TRBV3-1 (or the pseudogene TRBV3-2) and TRBJ1-2; a weak D match, TRBD1 (5 bases). This CDR3 is 14 amino acids long. V was cut by 2 bases and J by 4 bases, with 11 bases left in between. Germline values: CDR1 LGHDT, CDR2 YNNKEL (reference sequence). The CDR3 nucleotides are TGTGCCAGCAGCCAAACAGACAGCACCTATGGCTACACCTTC. Its translation is CASSQTDSTYGYTF.

The rearrangement links TRBV18 to TRBJ2-1, with 9 bases identical to TRBD2. Trimming at V came to 2 bases and at J to 0 bases, leaving 11 bases not matched to a gene. The CDR3 has 19 amino acids. Germline CDR1 KGHSH, CDR2 LQKENI. CDR3 region: CASSPTPSGVRSSYNEQFF. The CDR3 DNA follows: TGTGCCAGCTCACCAACCCCTAGCGGGGTGCGCAGCTCCTACAATGAGCAGTTCTTC.

V and J are TRBV2 and TRBJ1-5; D ambiguous. Germline CDR1 reads SNHLY; CDR2 reads FYNNEI. The CDR3 has 14 residues. V gave up 9 bases and J gave up 0 bases, with 12 bases separating them. Here the CDR3 DNA reads TGTGCCAGGGGCCGCAAAGATAGCAATCAGCCCCAGCATTTT. Amino acid sequence: CARGRKDSNQPQHF.

The genes are TRBV7-9 and TRBJ1-2, with 9 nucleotides matching TRBD1. CDR1 is SEHNR, CDR2 FQNEAQ, per germline (reference sequence). The trim removed 5 bases at V and 2 bases at J, leaving 6 bases unmatched. This CDR3 region has 15 residues. CDR3 sequence: CASSPPDRGNYGYTF. The CDR3 region has the DNA TGTGCCAGCAGCCCACCCGACAGGGGGAACTATGGCTACACCTTC.

V is TRBV23-1 and J is TRBJ2-7; unclear D gene. TRBV23-1 is treated as an ORF (open reading frame) with a function not yet certain. V lost 0 bases and J lost 3, with 9 bases in between. The CDR3 length is 14 residues. CDR3 sequence: CASSQSKTVYEQYF. CDR3 bases: TGCGCCAGCAGTCAATCGAAAACAGTCTACGAGCAGTACTTC.

The chain links TRBV5-1 to TRBJ2-4; D unclear. The CDR3 is 16 residues long. Germline values: CDR1 SGHRS, CDR2 YFSETQ. Trimming pared 4 bases from V and 3 bases from J, leaving 17 bases between. This chain's CDR3 is CASSDNSGLGKNIQYF. The CDR3 region has the DNA TGCGCCAGCAGCGATAATTCGGGTTTAGGCAAAAACATTCAGTACTTC.

This chain links TRBV12-5 with TRBJ1-1; possible D gene TRBD1, 6 bases. Germline V CDR1 and CDR2: LGHNT, FRNRAP. The V gene lost 8 bases and the J gene lost 9 bases, with 19 bases spanning the gap. CDR3 length: 13 amino acids. CDR3 nucleotide sequence: TGTGCTAGTAAGCCGGGGGGCAATATCCAAGCTTTCTTT. It translates to CASKPGGNIQAFF.

On this clone: In the same sample, other DNA sequences code for this CDR3. The chain has TRBV9 and TRBJ2-7; D uncertain. CDR3 length: 14 residues. Trimming pared 2 bases from V and 0 bases from J, leaving 9 bases between. CDR1 is SGDLS, CDR2 YYNGEE, per germline. The CDR3 sequence is CASSVGLSSYEQYF. The CDR3 nucleotides read TGTGCCAGCAGCGTGGGCTTGAGCTCCTACGAGCAGTACTTC. Full variable domain (remainder filled in from reference TRBV9 and TRBJ2-7): DSGVTQTPKHLITATGQRVTLRCSPRSGDLSVYWYQQSLDQGLQFLIQYYNGEERAKGNILERFSAQQFPDLHSELNLSSLELGDSALYFCASSVGLSSYEQYFGPGTRLTVT.

The V call is TRBV4-3, the J call TRBJ1-1, with D possibly TRBD1 on 5 matching bases. This CDR3 has 14 amino acids. V lost 1 base and J 5 bases, leaving 11 bases between the germline ends. Looked up from germline, CDR1 is LGHNA and CDR2 is YSLEER. The CDR3: CASSQVQGSTEAFF. The CDR3, as DNA: TGCGCCAGCAGCCAAGTTCAGGGATCGACTGAAGCTTTCTTT.

The chain uses TRBV14 and TRBJ2-7; D uncertain. Germline V gives CDR1 SGHDN, CDR2 FVKESK. V was clipped by 3 bases and J by 5 bases, with 11 bases between them. The CDR3 consists of 13 residues. This CDR3 reads CASSHYYLNEQYF. The CDR3 region has the DNA TGTGCCAGCAGCCATTACTATTTGAACGAGCAGTACTTC.

The chain uses TRBV3-1 (or the pseudogene TRBV3-2) and TRBJ1-2; 12 bases fit TRBD1. Germline V gives CDR1 LGHDT, CDR2 YNNKEL (reference sequence). This CDR3 has 14 amino acids. V lost 8 bases, J lost 7 bases, and 8 bases stayed unmatched. This chain's CDR3 is CASGRGQGALGYTF. As DNA, the CDR3 is TGTGCCAGCGGTAGGGGACAGGGGGCGCTTGGCTACACCTTC.

CDR3 region: CASSRQGTSYEQYF. CDR3 sequence (DNA): TGTGCCAGTAGCAGACAGGGGACCTCCTACGAGCAGTACTTC. The chain has TRBV19 and TRBJ2-7, with TRBD1 identical over 8 bases. Germline loops: CDR1 LNHDA, CDR2 SQIVND (reference sequence). V lost 6 bases, J lost 0 bases, and 4 bases stayed unmatched. The CDR3 length is 14 residues.